The next 12 T cell receptor beta chains were all read from a single sample in a study of blood T cell repertoires in COVID-19. Sequencing used immunoSEQ multiplex PCR; TCRdb keeps in-frame clones, though not all of them. The sample has 390,000 or so clones, approximately 89% seen once. Sequencing was done on a sample of peripheral blood. The origin of the receptors is a woman aged 25 to 39 with COVID-19, enrolled during active disease.

V usage is TRBV6-6 and J usage is TRBJ1-5, with 9 bases lining up with TRBD1. This CDR3 has 13 amino acids. Germline assignment: CDR1 MNHNY and CDR2 SVGAGI (reference sequence). The V and J ends lost 7 bases and 5 bases, in that order; junction bases with no gene match: 3. CDR3 DNA: TGTGCCAGCAAACAGGGGGCGGATCAGCCCCAGCATTTT. It yields the protein CASKQGADQPQHF.

V is TRBV4-2 and J is TRBJ2-7; 11 positions agree with TRBD1. Germline values: CDR1 LGHNA, CDR2 YNFKEQ. V lost 0 bases to trimming and J lost 3 bases; unmatched junction nucleotides: 7. The CDR3 totals 17 residues. The CDR3 bases are TGTGCCAGCAGCCAAGAGGGGGGACAGGGGGTCGGCTACGAGCAGTACTTC. Translating gives CASSQEGGQGVGYEQYF.

This sequence joins TRBV10-3 and TRBJ2-1; maybe TRBD1 (6 bases). V was pared by 6 bases and J by 6 bases, with 15 bases between. Germline V lookup: CDR1 ENHRY, CDR2 SYGVKD. The CDR3 consists of 14 residues. CDR3 amino acids: CAISQGTTFNEQFF. The CDR3 coding sequence is TGTGCCATCAGCCAGGGGACCACGTTCAATGAGCAGTTCTTC.

The chain combines TRBV7-8 with TRBJ2-7; TRBD2 is a possible D gene (6 bases). The germline gives CDR1 SGHVS, CDR2 FQNEAQ. Trimming took off 5 bases at V and 2 bases at J, with 19 bases between the two ends. The CDR3 has 16 residues. The CDR3 nucleotides read TGTGCCAGCAGCACCTCAACCGTAGCGGACACCTACGAGCAGTACTTC. Translating it yields CASSTSTVADTYEQYF.

The chain is built from TRBV6-5 and TRBJ2-3; TRBD2 agrees at 13 bases. Germline V gene data show CDR1 as MNHEY and CDR2 as SVGAGI. This CDR3 comprises 15 residues. V was clipped by 4 bases and J by 6 bases; unmatched bases: 4. The CDR3 DNA sequence: TGTGCCAGCAGTTGGACTAGCGGGAGTGTGGATACGCAGTATTTT. Translating gives CASSWTSGSVDTQYF.

This chain uses TRBV19 with TRBJ2-7, with 8 bases identical to TRBD1. Trimming at V came to 5 bases and at J to 3 bases, leaving 6 bases not matched to a gene. Germline loops: CDR1 LNHDA, CDR2 SQIVND (reference sequence). CDR3 length equals 14 residues. CDR3 loop: CASSPGDRGYEQYF. As DNA, the CDR3 is TGTGCCAGTAGTCCCGGAGACAGGGGCTACGAGCAGTACTTC.

The chain couples TRBV5-1 to TRBJ2-2, with 7 bases lining up with TRBD1. Germline loops: CDR1 SGHRS, CDR2 YFSETQ. This CDR3 region has 14 residues. V was pared by 6 bases and J by 1 base, with 3 bases of the junction left unmatched. Here the CDR3 reads CASKGTVNTGELFF. In DNA, the CDR3 is TGCGCCAGCAAGGGGACAGTGAACACCGGGGAGCTGTTTTTT.

The chain links TRBV5-4 to TRBJ2-5; TRBD2 aligns across 9 bases. The J segment lost 7 bases and the V segment lost 4 bases, leaving 8 bases of the junction unmatched. The CDR3 has 14 residues. Germline values: CDR1 SGHNT, CDR2 YYREEE (reference sequence). The CDR3 nucleotides read TGTGCCAGCAGCCCCGGGACTAGCCTAGGGACCCAGTACTTC. Protein: CASSPGTSLGTQYF.

J is TRBJ2-7 and V is TRBV28, with 10 bases matching TRBD1. CDR1 MDHEN and CDR2 SYDVKM come from the germline V gene. J lost 3 bases, V lost 6 bases, and 2 bases had no gene match. The length of the CDR3 is 13 residues. CDR3 residues: CASRRTGGYEQYF. The CDR3 DNA is TGTGCCAGCAGGCGGACAGGGGGCTACGAGCAGTACTTC.

This chain uses TRBV4-3 with TRBJ2-1; 7 positions match TRBD2. The CDR3 has 17 amino acids. Trimming removed 0 bases from V and 0 bases from J; junction bases left unmatched: 5. The germline gives CDR1 LGHNA, CDR2 YSLEER. The CDR3 DNA follows: TGCGCCAGCAGCCAAGATTCCGCGGGAGTCTCCTACAATGAGCAGTTCTTC. It specifies CASSQDSAGVSYNEQFF.

This chain links TRBV7-2 with TRBJ2-3, with D tentatively TRBD2 (6 bases). The CDR3 sequence is 16 residues long. Germline CDR1 reads SGHTA; CDR2 reads FQGNSA. V was cut by 1 base and J by 0 bases, with 11 bases left in between. The CDR3 bases are TGTGCCAGCAGCTTAGGAGTGGAGGGGAGCACAGATACGCAGTATTTT. Amino acid sequence: CASSLGVEGSTDTQYF.

The chain employs TRBV6-5 and TRBJ2-7; 7 bases are a match to TRBD1. The CDR3 has 14 residues. Germline V gene sequence: CDR1 MNHEY, CDR2 SVGAGI. V gave up 10 bases and J gave up 2 bases; unmatched junction bases: 11. CDR3 sequence reads: CAISSRTGPYEQYF. CDR3 DNA sequence: TGTGCCATCTCATCCCGGACAGGACCCTACGAGCAGTACTTC.